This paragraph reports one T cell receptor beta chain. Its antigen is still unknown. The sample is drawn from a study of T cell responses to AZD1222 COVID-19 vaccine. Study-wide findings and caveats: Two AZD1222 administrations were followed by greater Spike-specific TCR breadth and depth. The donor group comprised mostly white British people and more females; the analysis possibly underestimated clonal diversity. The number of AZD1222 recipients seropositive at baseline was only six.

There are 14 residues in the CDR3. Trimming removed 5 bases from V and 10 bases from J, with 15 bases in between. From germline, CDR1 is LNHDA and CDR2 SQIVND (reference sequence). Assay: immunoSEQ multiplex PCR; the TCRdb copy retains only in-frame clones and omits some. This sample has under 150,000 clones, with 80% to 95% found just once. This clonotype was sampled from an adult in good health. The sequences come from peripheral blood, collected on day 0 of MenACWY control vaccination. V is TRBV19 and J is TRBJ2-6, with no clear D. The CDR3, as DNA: TGTGCCAGTAGTCCCCCTCGAATTTCTAACGTCCTGACTTTC. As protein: CASSPPRISNVLTF.